This TCR beta chain was retrieved from a study of blood T cell repertoires in COVID-19. The protocol was immunoSEQ multiplex PCR, while the TCRdb copy is restricted to in-frame clones and leaves out a portion. The repertoire holds 120,000 to 150,000 clones, with 65% to 85% as singletons. Sequencing used peripheral blood. The clonotype originates from a woman between 45 and 65 years old with acute or convalescent COVID-19.

CDR3: CASSGNRGRTGELFF. The CDR3 nucleotides read TGTGCCAGCAGTGGAAACAGGGGGCGCACCGGGGAGCTGTTTTTT. The V gene is TRBV28, the J gene TRBJ2-2; 9 bases match TRBD1. Germline loops: CDR1 MDHEN, CDR2 SYDVKM. Unmatched junction bases numbered 5, after V lost 5 bases and J lost 4 bases. This CDR3 is built from 15 residues.